The clone carrying this T cell receptor (beta chain) occurred many times. Its antigen remains unknown. Trimming shortened V by 7 bases and J by 1 base, and 13 bases separated the two germline ends. Germline CDR1 and CDR2: MNHNS and SASEGT. CDR3 length: 14 residues. This specimen belongs to a study of T-cell memory formation after mild COVID-19. Study overall: TCR clusters were mostly donor specific. Study results and limitations: The authors left the SARS-CoV-2 specificity of second-wave clones peaking on day 37 unconfirmed. CM and EM subsets held most contracting CD4+ clones; EMRA held CD8+ ones.

A 5'RACE reaction primed in the constant segment made cDNA libraries of TCR alpha and TCR beta, and these carried sample barcodes and UMIs. TCRdb analysed the 5' RACE reads with MiXCR anew, one entry per CDR3 protein. The repertoire consists of about 350,000 distinct CDR3 sequences, with about 13% occurring once and the leading ten covering approximately 22%. This clonotype was obtained from a man between 18 and 35 years old who had mild COVID-19 (a few samples of this study predate the infection). Cell type and time point are not known. This chain joins TRBV6-1 and TRBJ1-1, with D perhaps matching TRBD1 (6 bases). Sample: PBMCs or a T cell subset sorted from them (not recorded which). CDR3 region: CASIYRVTNTEAFF. DNA for the CDR3: TGTGCCAGCATCTACAGGGTAACGAACACTGAAGCTTTCTTT.